This T cell receptor (beta chain) is from a study of monozygotic twins with inflammatory bowel disease. The authors drew approximately 2.5 ml of blood from each donor. The study, taken as a whole, reports: TCRbeta diversity (inverse Simpson) was lower in IBD patients than in healthy co-twins.

The CDR3 contains 13 residues. The germline V gene has CDR1 SGHAT and CDR2 FQNNGV. UMIs containing a 6-nucleotide sample barcode were added via template switching. TCRdb derives one entry per CDR3 protein from the 5' RACE reads, leaving out DNA. The record lists roughly 150,000 distinct CDR3 sequences, of which the ten most abundant hold 2.4%. A note on this clonotype: No antigen is known for it.

This TCR was sampled from a human donor with ulcerative colitis or Crohn's disease, or a healthy co-twin of an affected twin (not recorded which). V gene TRBV11-2 combines with J gene TRBJ2-3. What was sequenced was blood. The CDR3 reads CASQGYRTDTQYF.